A single T cell receptor (beta chain) is shown here with its context. There is no known antigen for this receptor. No much larger clone exists at a distance of one base, and base qualities are not known. Including the terminal cysteine and phenylalanine, the CDR3 comprises 15 residues. Kept here is only the CDR3 DNA, which spans 45 bases and is read in frame from base 1. The germline V gene provides CDR1 MNHEY and CDR2 SVGAGI. The germline ends are 8 bases apart after V is trimmed by 2 bases and J by 0 bases. The CDR3 regions of human TCRbeta chains were analyzed by immunosequencing. The paper's processing steps were these. TCRs in the repertoires were compared against a reference library of SARS-CoV-2-specific TCRs that had been generated with the MIRA antigen-specificity platform. Breadth was defined as the fraction of unique TCRs that were SARS-CoV-2-associated. Depth was defined as the fraction of total T cells that were SARS-CoV-2-associated. Using the MIRA data, every spike-specific TCR was mapped to the spike region that the TCR reacted to and assigned to either a CD4 or a CD8 class. Log10-transformed breadth and depth values were compared by one-way ANOVA with Sidak's multiple comparisons tests. TCRdb's version of the immuneACCESS table is confined to in-frame rearrangements and falls short of the full clone set. An unresolved V gene accounts for under half of the shortfall where checked; the remainder is of unknown origin. The D gene and trimming were derived from the DNA, and the V and J assignments and clone size from that table. This sample is represented by more than 65,000 clones; about 78% of them were singletons. Clones ranked in the top ten supply about 21% of the sample.

These data come from a study of T cell responses to AZD1222 COVID-19 vaccine (dated by TCRdb to about 2021). As for the study more broadly: AZD1222 recipients given second doses at about 4 weeks or at about 12 weeks were pooled, since spike-specific TCR depth and breadth were not found to differ between the two schedules. TCR sequencing was performed for over 230 trial participants, of whom roughly 200 were given two doses of AZD1222 and around 26 were given two doses of MenACWY control vaccine. Trial participants were enrolled into age subgroups of 18-55, 56-69 and 70-plus years, which contained approximately 150, 28 and 58 TCR-sequenced participants, respectively. The paper's findings and limits, for the study overall: CD4 TCRs associated with the vaccine covered the entire spike protein, and the dominant responses were in regions 160-218 and 743-854. A significant rise in spike-specific TCR breadth and depth was observed after two AZD1222 doses relative to day 0 and relative to MenACWY recipients. Participants were mostly white British and included more females than males, and it was suggested by the authors that clonal diversity may have been underestimated. Reportedly, close to half of the unique spike-specific TCRs recognized epitopes lying outside the regions that are mutated in the B.1.351 and B.1.1.7 variants. In the small 56-69-year group, the increase in depth fell short of significance, most likely because of low power. Because no day 14 peak-response samples were available, repertoires were characterized only after the peak T cell response. Conclusions about previously exposed vaccinees were limited because only six AZD1222 recipients were SARS-CoV-2 seropositive at baseline.

What this sample's time point label stands for: baseline before first vaccination. The vaccinee samples were drawn from two UK trials, COV001 and COV002, one of which was a single-blind randomized controlled phase 2/3 trial testing AZD1222 (ChAdOx1 nCoV-19) in healthy adults. For TCRbeta chain sequencing, PBMC samples were collected from trial participants at day 0 and at day 28 after the second dose. The receptor chain draws on TRBV6-5 and TRBJ2-1; there is no confident call for the D gene. The sequencing here drew on peripheral blood, taken on day 0 of AZD1222 vaccination. The sequence derives from an adult in good health. The nucleotide sequence is given as TGTGCCAGCAGTTACGCGACGGCCTCCTACAATGAGCAGTTCTTC. Protein translation: CASSYATASYNEQFF.